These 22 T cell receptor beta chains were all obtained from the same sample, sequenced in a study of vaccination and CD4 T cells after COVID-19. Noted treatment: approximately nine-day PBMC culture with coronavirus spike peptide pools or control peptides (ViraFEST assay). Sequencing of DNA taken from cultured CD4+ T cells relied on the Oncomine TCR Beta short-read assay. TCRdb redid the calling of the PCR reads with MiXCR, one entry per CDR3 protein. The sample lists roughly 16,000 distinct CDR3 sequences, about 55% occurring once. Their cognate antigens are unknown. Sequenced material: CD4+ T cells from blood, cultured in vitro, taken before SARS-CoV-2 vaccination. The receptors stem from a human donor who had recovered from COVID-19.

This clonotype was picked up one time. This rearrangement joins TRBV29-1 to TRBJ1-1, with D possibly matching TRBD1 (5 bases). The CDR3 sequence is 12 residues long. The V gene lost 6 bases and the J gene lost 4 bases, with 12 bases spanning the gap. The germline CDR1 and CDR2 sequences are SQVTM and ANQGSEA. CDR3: CSVDRRVTEAFF. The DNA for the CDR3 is TGCAGCGTCGACCGCAGGGTCACTGAAGCTTTCTTT. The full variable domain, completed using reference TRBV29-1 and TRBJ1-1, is SAVISQKPSRDICQRGTSLTIQCQVDSQVTMMFWYRQQPGQSLTLIATANQGSEATYESGFVIDKFPISRPNLTFSTLTVSNMSPEDSSIYLCSVDRRVTEAFFGQGTRLTVV.

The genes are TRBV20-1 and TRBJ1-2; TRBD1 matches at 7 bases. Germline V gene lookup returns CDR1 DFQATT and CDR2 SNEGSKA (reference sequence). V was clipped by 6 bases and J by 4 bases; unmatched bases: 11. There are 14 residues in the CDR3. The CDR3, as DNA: TGCAGTGCCGAAGCTACAGGGGTTTCCTATGGCTACACCTTC. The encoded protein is CSAEATGVSYGYTF.

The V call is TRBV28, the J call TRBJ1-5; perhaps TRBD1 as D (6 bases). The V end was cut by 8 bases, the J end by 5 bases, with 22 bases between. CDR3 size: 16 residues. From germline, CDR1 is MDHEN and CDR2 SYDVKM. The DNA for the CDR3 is TGTGCCAGCGCAACCCAGGGGAGGGTTTCTGATCAGCCCCAGCATTTT. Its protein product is CASATQGRVSDQPQHF.

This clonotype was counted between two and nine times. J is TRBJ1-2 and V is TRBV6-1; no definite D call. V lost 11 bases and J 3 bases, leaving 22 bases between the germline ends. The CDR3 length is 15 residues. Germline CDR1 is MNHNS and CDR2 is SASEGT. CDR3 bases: TGTGCCGCTACCCTGGGAGAGGGAGCGGACTATGGCTACACCTTC. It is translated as CAATLGEGADYGYTF.

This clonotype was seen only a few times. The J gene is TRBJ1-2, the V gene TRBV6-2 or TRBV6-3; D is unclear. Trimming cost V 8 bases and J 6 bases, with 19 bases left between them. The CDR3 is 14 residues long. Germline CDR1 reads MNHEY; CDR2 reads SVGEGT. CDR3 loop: CASVKTGPIDGYTF. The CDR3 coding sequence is TGTGCCAGCGTAAAGACTGGGCCCATCGATGGCTACACCTTC.

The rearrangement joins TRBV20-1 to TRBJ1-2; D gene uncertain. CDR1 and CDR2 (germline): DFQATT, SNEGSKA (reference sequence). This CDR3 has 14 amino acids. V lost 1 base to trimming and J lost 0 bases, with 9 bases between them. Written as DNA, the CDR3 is TGCAGTGCTAGAGCCCCCCCCTCTAACTATGGCTACACCTTC. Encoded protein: CSARAPPSNYGYTF.

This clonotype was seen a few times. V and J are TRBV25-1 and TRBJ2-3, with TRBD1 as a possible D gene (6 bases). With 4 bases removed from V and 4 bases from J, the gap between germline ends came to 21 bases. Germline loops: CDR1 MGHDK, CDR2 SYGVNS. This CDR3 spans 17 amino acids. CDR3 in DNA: TGTGCCAGCAGTGCTTCCACTACAGGGAGCGGCGCAGATACGCAGTATTTT. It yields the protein CASSASTTGSGADTQYF.

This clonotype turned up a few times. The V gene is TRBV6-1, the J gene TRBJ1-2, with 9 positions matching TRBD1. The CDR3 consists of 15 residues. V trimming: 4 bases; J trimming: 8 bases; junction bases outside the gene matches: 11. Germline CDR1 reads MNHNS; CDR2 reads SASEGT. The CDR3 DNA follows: TGTGCCAGCAGTGCTGCGAGACAGGGGGTTAAGGGCTACACCTTC. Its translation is CASSAARQGVKGYTF.

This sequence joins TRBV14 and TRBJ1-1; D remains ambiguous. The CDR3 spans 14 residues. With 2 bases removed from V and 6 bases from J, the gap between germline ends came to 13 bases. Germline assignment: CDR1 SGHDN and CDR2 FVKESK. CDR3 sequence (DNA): TGTGCCAGCAGCCAAAAGAACGGGCCTTCTGAAGCTTTCTTT. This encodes CASSQKNGPSEAFF.

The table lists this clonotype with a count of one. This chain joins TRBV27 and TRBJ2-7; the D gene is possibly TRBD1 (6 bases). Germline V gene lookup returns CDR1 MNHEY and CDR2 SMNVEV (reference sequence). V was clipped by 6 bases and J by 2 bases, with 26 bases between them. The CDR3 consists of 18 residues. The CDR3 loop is CASSQRQVWGQKTYEQYF. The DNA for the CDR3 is TGTGCCAGCAGCCAGAGACAGGTCTGGGGACAAAAGACCTACGAGCAGTACTTC.

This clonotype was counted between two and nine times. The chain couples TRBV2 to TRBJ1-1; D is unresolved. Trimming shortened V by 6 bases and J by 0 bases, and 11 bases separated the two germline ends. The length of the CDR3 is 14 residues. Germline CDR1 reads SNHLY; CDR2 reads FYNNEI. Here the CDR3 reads CASRESNMNTEAFF. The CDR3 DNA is TGTGCCAGCAGGGAAAGTAACATGAACACTGAAGCTTTCTTT.

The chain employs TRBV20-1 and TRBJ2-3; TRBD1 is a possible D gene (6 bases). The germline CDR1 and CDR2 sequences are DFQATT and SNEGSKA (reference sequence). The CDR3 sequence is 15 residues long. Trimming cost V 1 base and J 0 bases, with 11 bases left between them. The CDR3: CSARGPQGSTDTQYF. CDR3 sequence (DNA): TGCAGTGCTAGAGGCCCCCAGGGGAGCACAGATACGCAGTATTTT.

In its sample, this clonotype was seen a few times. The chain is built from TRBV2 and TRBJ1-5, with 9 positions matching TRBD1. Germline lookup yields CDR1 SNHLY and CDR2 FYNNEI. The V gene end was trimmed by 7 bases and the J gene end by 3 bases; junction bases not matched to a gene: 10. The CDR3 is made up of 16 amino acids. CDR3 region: CASKRSGTGSNQPQHF. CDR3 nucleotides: TGTGCCAGCAAAAGGTCCGGGACAGGGTCCAATCAGCCCCAGCATTTT. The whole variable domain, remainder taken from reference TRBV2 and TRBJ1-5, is EPEVTQTPSHQVTQMGQEVILRCVPISNHLYFYWYRQILGQKVEFLVSFYNNEISEKSEIFDDQFSVERPDGSNFTLKIRSTKLEDSAMYFCASKRSGTGSNQPQHFGDGTRLSIL.

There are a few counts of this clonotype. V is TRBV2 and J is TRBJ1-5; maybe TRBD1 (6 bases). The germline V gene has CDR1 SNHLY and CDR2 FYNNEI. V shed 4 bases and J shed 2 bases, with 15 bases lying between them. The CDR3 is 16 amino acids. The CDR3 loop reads CASSGRTGRGNQPQHF. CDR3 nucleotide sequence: TGTGCCAGCAGTGGTCGAACAGGGCGCGGCAATCAGCCCCAGCATTTT.

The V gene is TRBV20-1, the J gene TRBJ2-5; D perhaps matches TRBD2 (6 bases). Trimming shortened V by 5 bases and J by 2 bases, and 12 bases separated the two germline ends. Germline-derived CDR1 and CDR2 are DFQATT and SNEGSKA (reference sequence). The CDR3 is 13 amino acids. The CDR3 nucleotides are TGCAGTGCTTTGTCGGAGGGACAAGAGACCCAGTACTTC. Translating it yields CSALSEGQETQYF.

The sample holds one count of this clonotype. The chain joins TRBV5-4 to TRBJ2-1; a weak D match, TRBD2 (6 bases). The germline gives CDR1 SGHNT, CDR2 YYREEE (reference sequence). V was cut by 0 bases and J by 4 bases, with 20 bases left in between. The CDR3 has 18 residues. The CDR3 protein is CASSLAGVIGRGYNEQFF. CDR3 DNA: TGTGCCAGCAGCTTGGCCGGGGTGATCGGGCGGGGTTACAATGAGCAGTTCTTC.

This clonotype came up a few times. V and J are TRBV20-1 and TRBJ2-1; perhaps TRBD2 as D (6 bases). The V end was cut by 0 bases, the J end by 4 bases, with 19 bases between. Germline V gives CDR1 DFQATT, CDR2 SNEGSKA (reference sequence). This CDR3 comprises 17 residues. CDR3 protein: CSAREEGRPVNYNEQFF. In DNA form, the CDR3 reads TGCAGTGCTAGAGAGGAGGGGAGGCCGGTCAATTACAATGAGCAGTTCTTC.

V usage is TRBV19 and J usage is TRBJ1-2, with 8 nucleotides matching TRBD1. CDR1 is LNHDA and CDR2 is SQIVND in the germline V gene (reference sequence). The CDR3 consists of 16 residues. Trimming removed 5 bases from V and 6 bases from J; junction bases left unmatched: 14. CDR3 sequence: CASSASTSDREDGYTF. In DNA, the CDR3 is TGTGCCAGTAGTGCATCGACCTCGGACAGGGAAGATGGCTACACCTTC.

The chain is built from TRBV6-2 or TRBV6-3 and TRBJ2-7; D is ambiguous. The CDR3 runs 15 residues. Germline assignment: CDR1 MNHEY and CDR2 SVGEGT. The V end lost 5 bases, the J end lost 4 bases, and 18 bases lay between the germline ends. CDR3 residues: CASSGASNGEYEQYF. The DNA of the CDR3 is TGTGCCAGCAGTGGCGCGAGCAACGGAGAATACGAGCAGTACTTC.

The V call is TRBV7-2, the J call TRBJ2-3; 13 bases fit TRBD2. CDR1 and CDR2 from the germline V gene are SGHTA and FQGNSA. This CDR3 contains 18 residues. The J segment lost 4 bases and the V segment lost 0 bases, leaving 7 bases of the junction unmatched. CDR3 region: CASSLARLAGGTADTQYF. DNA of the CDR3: TGTGCCAGCAGCTTAGCTCGACTAGCGGGAGGTACGGCAGATACGCAGTATTTT.

The CDR3: CASRQGSEPQHF. The CDR3 nucleotides read TGTGCCAGCAGGCAGGGGAGTGAGCCCCAGCATTTT. This rearrangement joins TRBV27 to TRBJ1-5, with a tentative D call TRBD1 (6 bases). CDR1 and CDR2 (germline): MNHEY, SMNVEV (reference sequence). The CDR3 has 12 residues. Trimming left V 6 bases short and J 8 bases short, with 11 bases between.

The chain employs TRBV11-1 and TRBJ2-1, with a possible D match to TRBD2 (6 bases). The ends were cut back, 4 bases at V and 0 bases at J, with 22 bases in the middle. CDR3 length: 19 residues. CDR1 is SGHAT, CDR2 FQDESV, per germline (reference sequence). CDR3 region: CASSSSRHFTGSSYNEQFF. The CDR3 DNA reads TGTGCCAGCAGCTCATCACGGCACTTCACCGGGAGCTCCTACAATGAGCAGTTCTTC. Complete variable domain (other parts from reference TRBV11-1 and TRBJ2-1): EAEVAQSPRYKITEKSQAVAFWCDPISGHATLYWYRQILGQGPELLVQFQDESVVDDSQLPKDRFSAERLKGVDSTLKIQPAELGDSAMYLCASSSSRHFTGSSYNEQFFGPGTRLTVL.